A selection of T cell receptor beta chains follows, all from one sample in a study of cytomegalovirus exposure and HLA in healthy donors. Sequencing used immunoSEQ multiplex PCR; TCRdb keeps in-frame clones, though not all of them. The sample has some 180,000 clones; roughly 82% are singletons. The sequenced sample consisted of PBMCs. The receptors stem from a man between 35 and 55 years old in good health and CMV-seronegative. CDR3s include the opening cysteine and the closing phenylalanine or tryptophan. The D gene is left open where the match is weak. Only part of the rows carry a size: once, few, many, or a class if the clone is expanded.

D gene: NA
J gene: TRBJ1-2
V gene: TRBV7-2
clone size: NA
CDR3 protein: CASSSPGIYGYTF
CDR3 DNA: TGTGCCAGCAGCTCCCCGGGAATCTATGGCTACACCTTC

D gene: NA
J gene: TRBJ2-1
V gene: TRBV5-1
clone size: once
CDR3 protein: CASTGQGKGNEQFF
CDR3 DNA: TGCGCCAGTACCGGCCAGGGGAAGGGCAATGAGCAGTTCTTC

D gene: NA
J gene: TRBJ1-1
V gene: TRBV19
clone size: once
CDR3 protein: CASSILGGDVNTEAFF
CDR3 DNA: TGTGCCAGTAGTATACTAGGGGGAGATGTGAACACTGAAGCTTTCTTT

D gene: TRBD2
J gene: TRBJ2-5
V gene: TRBV6-5
clone size: few
CDR3 protein: CASSAHSGRETQYF
CDR3 DNA: TGTGCCAGCAGTGCCCATAGCGGGAGGGAGACCCAGTACTTC

D gene: NA
J gene: TRBJ1-2
V gene: TRBV29-1
clone size: NA
CDR3 protein: CSVEGRGDDYGYTF
CDR3 DNA: TGCAGCGTTGAGGGTCGGGGGGACGACTATGGCTACACCTTC

D gene: TRBD1
J gene: TRBJ1-3
V gene: TRBV30
clone size: NA
CDR3 protein: CAWSTQGSRNTIYF
CDR3 DNA: TGTGCCTGGAGTACACAGGGGTCGAGAAACACCATATATTTT

D gene: TRBD1
J gene: TRBJ1-2
V gene: TRBV29-1
clone size: NA
CDR3 protein: CSVASLDTGDYGYTF
CDR3 DNA: TGCAGCGTTGCCTCCCTTGATACAGGGGACTATGGCTACACCTTC

D gene: NA
J gene: TRBJ1-2
V gene: TRBV6-5
clone size: once
CDR3 protein: CASSYLQGNYGYTF
CDR3 DNA: TGTGCCAGCAGTTACCTTCAGGGAAACTATGGCTACACCTTC

D gene: NA
J gene: TRBJ2-5
V gene: TRBV10-3
clone size: NA
CDR3 protein: CAISGRGRGETQYF
CDR3 DNA: TGTGCCATCAGTGGTCGAGGCAGGGGTGAGACCCAGTACTTC

D gene: TRBD1
J gene: TRBJ1-4
V gene: TRBV29-1
clone size: NA
CDR3 protein: CSATDRGTNEKLFF
CDR3 DNA: TGCAGCGCCACAGACAGGGGCACTAATGAAAAACTGTTTTTT

D gene: NA
J gene: TRBJ2-2
V gene: TRBV5-4
clone size: NA
CDR3 protein: CASSLLGRELFF
CDR3 DNA: TGTGCCAGCAGCTTGTTGGGGCGGGAGCTGTTTTTT

D gene: NA
J gene: TRBJ2-4
V gene: TRBV5-1
clone size: NA
CDR3 protein: CASSVRPGGREVNIQYF
CDR3 DNA: TGCGCCAGCAGCGTCCGCCCGGGGGGCCGTGAAGTGAACATTCAGTACTTC

D gene: TRBD1
J gene: TRBJ1-2
V gene: TRBV29-1
clone size: NA
CDR3 protein: CSVEGDSKTYGYTF
CDR3 DNA: TGCAGCGTTGAAGGGGACAGCAAGACCTATGGCTACACCTTC

D gene: TRBD2
J gene: TRBJ2-1
V gene: TRBV14
clone size: NA
CDR3 protein: CASSQALAGVENEQFF
CDR3 DNA: TGTGCCAGCAGCCAAGCCCTAGCGGGAGTGGAAAATGAGCAGTTCTTC

D gene: TRBD1
J gene: TRBJ1-1
V gene: TRBV30
clone size: NA
CDR3 protein: CAWSVPRTGWGTEAFF
CDR3 DNA: TGTGCCTGGAGTGTACCCCGGACAGGTTGGGGCACTGAAGCTTTCTTT

D gene: TRBD2
J gene: TRBJ2-1
V gene: TRBV9
clone size: NA
CDR3 protein: CASSTGLADPYNEQFF
CDR3 DNA: TGTGCCAGCAGCACCGGACTAGCCGACCCTTACAATGAGCAGTTCTTC

D gene: NA
J gene: TRBJ1-5
V gene: TRBV6-1
clone size: NA
CDR3 protein: CASRAYRDVDQPQHF
CDR3 DNA: TGTGCCAGCAGAGCCTACAGGGATGTTGATCAGCCCCAGCATTTT

D gene: NA
J gene: TRBJ2-3
V gene: TRBV7-3
clone size: NA
CDR3 protein: CASSPQGDTQYF
CDR3 DNA: TGTGCCAGCAGCCCCCAGGGGGATACGCAGTATTTT

D gene: TRBD1
J gene: TRBJ1-1
V gene: TRBV7-9
clone size: few
CDR3 protein: CASSRAQGEKDTEAFF
CDR3 DNA: TGTGCCAGCAGCCGAGCCCAGGGGGAAAAGGACACTGAAGCTTTCTTT

D gene: NA
J gene: TRBJ2-1
V gene: TRBV7-8
clone size: NA
CDR3 protein: CASSLGGSNNEQFF
CDR3 DNA: TGTGCCAGCAGCTTAGGAGGAAGTAACAATGAGCAGTTCTTC

D gene: NA
J gene: TRBJ2-5
V gene: TRBV14
clone size: NA
CDR3 protein: CASSPLRASGETQYF
CDR3 DNA: TGTGCCAGCAGCCCCTTGAGGGCTTCTGGAGAGACCCAGTACTTC

D gene: TRBD1
J gene: TRBJ1-6
V gene: TRBV5-4
clone size: once
CDR3 protein: CASSSGQGLAGSPLHF
CDR3 DNA: TGTGCCAGCAGCTCGGGACAGGGCCTTGCTGGTTCACCCCTCCACTTT

D gene: NA
J gene: TRBJ1-1
V gene: TRBV4-1
clone size: NA
CDR3 protein: CASSQRVGTGNTEAFF
CDR3 DNA: TGCGCCAGCAGCCAAAGGGTCGGCACAGGGAACACTGAAGCTTTCTTT

D gene: NA
J gene: TRBJ1-1
V gene: TRBV11-3
clone size: NA
CDR3 protein: CASSPRGAFKAFF
CDR3 DNA: TGTGCCAGCAGCCCCCGGGGGGCTTTTAAAGCTTTCTTT

D gene: NA
J gene: TRBJ2-2
V gene: TRBV30
clone size: NA
CDR3 protein: CAWSGGARRTGELFF
CDR3 DNA: TGTGCCTGGAGTGGAGGAGCCAGACGCACCGGGGAGCTGTTTTTT

D gene: NA
J gene: TRBJ1-2
V gene: TRBV7-9
clone size: NA
CDR3 protein: CASIWGDGYGYTF
CDR3 DNA: TGTGCCAGCATTTGGGGGGATGGCTATGGCTACACCTTC

D gene: NA
J gene: TRBJ2-2
V gene: TRBV2
clone size: NA
CDR3 protein: CASMLGLNTGELFF
CDR3 DNA: TGTGCCAGCATGTTGGGACTTAACACCGGGGAGCTGTTTTTT

D gene: NA
J gene: TRBJ1-5
V gene: TRBV5-6
clone size: NA
CDR3 protein: CASSLGPGARSNQPQHF
CDR3 DNA: TGTGCCAGCAGCTTGGGACCAGGGGCGCGAAGCAATCAGCCCCAGCATTTT

D gene: TRBD2
J gene: TRBJ2-5
V gene: TRBV5-1
clone size: NA
CDR3 protein: CASSLGTSGRKETQYF
CDR3 DNA: TGCGCCAGCAGCTTGGGGACTAGCGGGAGAAAAGAGACCCAGTACTTC

D gene: NA
J gene: TRBJ2-5
V gene: TRBV7-2
clone size: NA
CDR3 protein: CASSNTTRRQETQYF
CDR3 DNA: TGTGCCAGCAGCAATACGACTAGGAGGCAAGAGACCCAGTACTTC

D gene: NA
J gene: TRBJ2-1
V gene: TRBV7-6
clone size: NA
CDR3 protein: CASSPLERDIYNEQFF
CDR3 DNA: TGTGCCAGCAGCCCTCTCGAGCGGGACATATACAATGAGCAGTTCTTC

D gene: NA
J gene: TRBJ2-2
V gene: TRBV5-4
clone size: few
CDR3 protein: CASSVDTANTGELFF
CDR3 DNA: TGTGCCAGCAGCGTCGACACCGCGAACACCGGGGAGCTGTTTTTT

D gene: NA
J gene: TRBJ2-7
V gene: TRBV11-3
clone size: NA
CDR3 protein: CASSLASDYEQYF
CDR3 DNA: TGTGCCAGCAGCTTGGCTAGCGACTACGAGCAGTACTTC

D gene: TRBD1
J gene: TRBJ2-5
V gene: TRBV7-9
clone size: NA
CDR3 protein: CASSPSGQGYLETQYF
CDR3 DNA: TGTGCCAGCAGCCCATCGGGACAGGGGTACCTTGAGACCCAGTACTTC

D gene: NA
J gene: TRBJ2-1
V gene: TRBV7-3
clone size: NA
CDR3 protein: CASSLIGAASYNEQFF
CDR3 DNA: TGTGCCAGCAGCTTAATTGGGGCAGCCTCCTACAATGAGCAGTTCTTC

D gene: NA
J gene: TRBJ2-3
V gene: TRBV27
clone size: NA
CDR3 protein: CASSLSRVADTQYF
CDR3 DNA: TGTGCCAGCAGTTTATCCAGGGTGGCAGATACGCAGTATTTT

D gene: NA
J gene: TRBJ2-7
V gene: TRBV6-5
clone size: NA
CDR3 protein: CASRETTREQYF
CDR3 DNA: TGTGCCAGCAGGGAGACTACCCGGGAGCAGTACTTC

D gene: TRBD1
J gene: TRBJ2-7
V gene: TRBV7-2
clone size: NA
CDR3 protein: CASSYRQGRYEQYF
CDR3 DNA: TGTGCCAGCAGCTACCGACAGGGTCGCTACGAGCAGTACTTC

D gene: TRBD1
J gene: TRBJ2-2
V gene: TRBV4-3
clone size: NA
CDR3 protein: CASSPQQGVGELFF
CDR3 DNA: TGCGCCAGCAGCCCCCAACAGGGGGTCGGGGAGCTGTTTTTT

D gene: NA
J gene: TRBJ2-7
V gene: TRBV4-1
clone size: NA
CDR3 protein: CASSQDSRGSYEQYF
CDR3 DNA: TGCGCCAGCAGCCAAGATTCCAGGGGATCCTACGAGCAGTACTTC

D gene: TRBD2
J gene: TRBJ2-1
V gene: TRBV18
clone size: NA
CDR3 protein: CASSTGLAGPQNEQFF
CDR3 DNA: TGTGCCAGCTCAACCGGACTAGCGGGGCCTCAAAATGAGCAGTTCTTC

D gene: NA
J gene: TRBJ1-2
V gene: TRBV7-9
clone size: NA
CDR3 protein: CASRGGSNYGYTF
CDR3 DNA: TGTGCCAGCCGGGGAGGTTCTAACTATGGCTACACCTTC

D gene: TRBD1
J gene: TRBJ2-7
V gene: TRBV7-9
clone size: NA
CDR3 protein: CASSHRDRYYEQYF
CDR3 DNA: TGTGCCAGCAGCCACCGGGACAGGTACTACGAGCAGTACTTC

D gene: NA
J gene: TRBJ1-1
V gene: TRBV7-9
clone size: NA
CDR3 protein: CASSLGGGTEAFF
CDR3 DNA: TGTGCCAGCAGCTTAGGAGGGGGAACTGAAGCTTTCTTT

D gene: TRBD1
J gene: TRBJ1-2
V gene: TRBV28
clone size: NA
CDR3 protein: CASSRQGYGYTF
CDR3 DNA: TGTGCCAGCAGCCGACAGGGCTATGGCTACACCTTC

D gene: TRBD1
J gene: TRBJ2-5
V gene: TRBV28
clone size: NA
CDR3 protein: CASSRSGTGGRETQYF
CDR3 DNA: TGTGCCAGCAGTCGCTCCGGGACAGGGGGCAGAGAGACCCAGTACTTC

D gene: TRBD1
J gene: TRBJ1-1
V gene: TRBV10-3
clone size: NA
CDR3 protein: CAISQTGGTEAFF
CDR3 DNA: TGTGCCATCAGTCAGACAGGGGGCACTGAAGCTTTCTTT

D gene: TRBD1
J gene: TRBJ1-1
V gene: TRBV6-5
clone size: NA
CDR3 protein: CASSSGQGITEAFF
CDR3 DNA: TGTGCCAGCAGTTCCGGACAGGGGATCACTGAAGCTTTCTTT

D gene: TRBD2
J gene: TRBJ2-7
V gene: TRBV2
clone size: NA
CDR3 protein: CASSDQREFLSEQYF
CDR3 DNA: TGTGCCAGCAGTGATCAGCGGGAGTTTCTTTCCGAGCAGTACTTC

D gene: NA
J gene: TRBJ1-6
V gene: TRBV28
clone size: once
CDR3 protein: CASSLSRQALNSPLHF
CDR3 DNA: TGTGCCAGCAGTTTATCCCGACAGGCGCTTAATTCACCCCTCCACTTT

D gene: TRBD1
J gene: TRBJ2-3
V gene: TRBV9
clone size: NA
CDR3 protein: CASSSSRDRIDTDTQYF
CDR3 DNA: TGTGCCAGCAGCTCGTCCCGGGACAGGATCGACACAGATACGCAGTATTTT

D gene: NA
J gene: TRBJ2-3
V gene: TRBV4-3
clone size: NA
CDR3 protein: CASSQIWSTHGTDTQYF
CDR3 DNA: TGCGCCAGCAGCCAAATTTGGAGCACTCATGGCACAGATACGCAGTATTTT

D gene: NA
J gene: TRBJ2-3
V gene: TRBV28
clone size: NA
CDR3 protein: CASSLDRRTGTDTQYF
CDR3 DNA: TGTGCCAGCAGTTTAGATCGACGGACTGGCACAGATACGCAGTATTTT

D gene: NA
J gene: TRBJ1-5
V gene: TRBV2
clone size: NA
CDR3 protein: CASSEGTVNSNQPQHF
CDR3 DNA: TGTGCCAGCAGTGAAGGGACAGTTAATAGCAATCAGCCCCAGCATTTT